These 28 T cell receptor beta chains share one sample of origin, sequenced in a study of PD-1 blockade in classical Hodgkin lymphoma. As for time point: cycle 4 day 1 (C4D1), after 6 weeks of nivolumab. Each of the patients experienced relapse following autologous stem cell transplantation, and their brentuximab vedotin exposure differed. Sequencing used immunoSEQ multiplex PCR; TCRdb keeps in-frame clones, though not all of them. The table has 64,000 or so clones, about 90% seen once. The starting material was peripheral blood mononuclear cells (PBMCs), obtained before the fourth cycle of nivolumab. These receptors were obtained from a human donor with classical Hodgkin lymphoma.

This clone was seen a few times. The CDR3 protein is CASSLAGFHGYTF. The CDR3 DNA reads TGCGCCAGCAGCTTGGCGGGGTTTCACGGCTACACCTTC. V gene TRBV5-1 combines with J gene TRBJ1-2; D is unclear. V shed 0 bases and J shed 8 bases, with 11 bases lying between them. The CDR3 is made up of 13 amino acids. Germline-derived CDR1 and CDR2 are SGHRS and YFSETQ.

The chain links TRBV30 to TRBJ2-5; possible D gene TRBD1, 5 bases. The CDR3 is made up of 14 amino acids. The V end lost 1 base, the J end lost 5 bases, and 14 bases lay between the germline ends. Germline lookup yields CDR1 GTSNPN and CDR2 SVGIG (reference sequence). CDR3 loop: CAWSEGSSGETQYF. The CDR3 coding sequence is TGTGCCTGGAGTGAGGGTTCTTCAGGGGAGACCCAGTACTTC.

This sequence joins TRBV9 and TRBJ1-2; a possible D gene is TRBD1 (6 bases). This CDR3 contains 16 residues. V dropped 0 bases and J dropped 0 bases, with 12 bases sitting between them. The germline CDR1 and CDR2 sequences are SGDLS and YYNGEE. This CDR3 reads CASSVDGGPTNYGYTF. CDR3 nucleotide sequence: TGTGCCAGCAGCGTAGACGGGGGCCCTACTAACTATGGCTACACCTTC.

V usage is TRBV19 and J usage is TRBJ1-5, with D tentatively TRBD1 (6 bases). Deletions cut 4 bases from V and 5 bases from J, with 15 bases between. The CDR3 extends over 15 amino acids. CDR1 and CDR2 (germline): LNHDA, SQIVND (reference sequence). CDR3 nucleotides: TGTGCCAGTAGTACCACCGACAGGAGCTATCAGCCCCAGCATTTT. Protein sequence: CASSTTDRSYQPQHF.

The chain has TRBV6-1 and TRBJ2-7; D perhaps matches TRBD1 (6 bases). The CDR3 length is 15 residues. V shed 3 bases and J shed 5 bases, with 17 bases lying between them. CDR1 MNHNS and CDR2 SASEGT come from the germline V gene. Written as DNA, the CDR3 is TGTGCCAGCAGTGACCCTCCCCAGGGGAGACACGAGCAGTACTTC. Protein product: CASSDPPQGRHEQYF.

The chain combines TRBV7-2 with TRBJ2-3; D is unresolved. This CDR3 comprises 13 residues. Germline assignment: CDR1 SGHTA and CDR2 FQGNSA. Trimming pared 4 bases from V and 4 bases from J, leaving 9 bases between. CDR3 residues: CASSSPMADTQYF. CDR3 coding DNA: TGTGCCAGCAGCTCGCCCATGGCAGATACGCAGTATTTT. The whole variable domain, filled in from reference TRBV7-2 and TRBJ2-3, reads GAGVSQSPSNKVTEKGKDVELRCDPISGHTALYWYRQSLGQGLEFLIYFQGNSAPDKSGLPSDRFSAERTGGSVSTLTIQRTQQEDSAVYLCASSSPMADTQYFGPGTRLTVL.

The gene calls are TRBV5-6 and TRBJ2-2; TRBD1 agrees at 7 bases. CDR3 size: 13 residues. Losses at the gene ends were 4 bases for V and 5 bases for J; bases not matched to a gene: 2. Germline assignment: CDR1 SGHDT and CDR2 YYEEEE. CDR3 sequence (DNA): TGTGCCAGCAGCCAGACAGGGACCGGGGAGCTGTTTTTT. Amino acids: CASSQTGTGELFF.

This clone was detected only a few times. The genes are TRBV6-5 and TRBJ2-1; D is perhaps TRBD2 (5 bases). Germline CDR1 is MNHEY and CDR2 is SVGAGI. The V gene lost 5 bases and the J gene lost 9 bases, with 14 bases spanning the gap. The CDR3 has 13 amino acids. CDR3 in amino acids: CASSRTTRAEQFF. The CDR3, as DNA: TGTGCCAGCAGTCGAACCACTAGGGCTGAGCAGTTCTTC.

The CDR3 reads CASSQGGYPADTQYF. CDR3 bases: TGCGCCAGCAGCCAAGGTGGCTACCCCGCAGATACGCAGTATTTT. The V call is TRBV4-1, the J call TRBJ2-3, with D uncertain. V shed 1 base and J shed 4 bases, with 12 bases lying between them. CDR3 length equals 15 residues. The germline V gene encodes CDR1 MGHRA and CDR2 YSYEKL.

V and J are TRBV7-3 and TRBJ1-3, with D tentatively TRBD1 (5 bases). The CDR3 covers 13 residues. Germline CDR1 SGHTA, CDR2 FQGTGA. The V end was cut by 1 base, the J end by 8 bases, with 9 bases between. CDR3 in DNA: TGTGCCAGCAGCTTAAGGGGGGAGGACACCATATATTTT. Translated: CASSLRGEDTIYF.

Of note for this clone: The same CDR3 can be traced to other DNA sequences in this sample. V and J are TRBV27 and TRBJ2-7; D not certain. This CDR3 has 11 residues. V dropped 4 bases and J dropped 0 bases, with 1 base sitting between them. Germline CDR1 is MNHEY and CDR2 is SMNVEV (reference sequence). This chain's CDR3 is CASSSSYEQYF. Here the CDR3 DNA reads TGTGCCAGCAGTTCCTCCTACGAGCAGTACTTC.

The chain has TRBV13 and TRBJ2-1; D gene unclear. The CDR3 length is 12 residues. CDR1 is PRHDT and CDR2 is FYEKMQ in the germline V gene (reference sequence). Trimming shortened V by 5 bases and J by 6 bases, and 8 bases separated the two germline ends. Here the CDR3 DNA reads TGTGCCAGCAGCCCCAGTGGCAATGAGCAGTTCTTC. It specifies CASSPSGNEQFF.

The rearrangement links TRBV4-1 to TRBJ2-2; tentatively, D is TRBD2 (6 bases). Germline CDR1 MGHRA, CDR2 YSYEKL. V was trimmed by 0 bases and J by 7 bases, leaving 15 bases between them. The CDR3 length is 16 residues. The chain's CDR3 is CASSQDRSSEGGELFF. CDR3 nucleotides: TGCGCCAGCAGCCAAGACCGGTCTAGCGAGGGCGGGGAGCTGTTTTTT.

The chain is built from TRBV6-4 and TRBJ1-3; no clear D. V gave up 3 bases and J gave up 7 bases, with 19 bases separating them. Germline V gives CDR1 MRHNA, CDR2 SNTAGT. The CDR3 sequence is 16 residues long. CDR3 residues: CASSELTGPVRNTIYF. CDR3 bases: TGTGCCAGCAGTGAGCTAACGGGCCCCGTCAGGAACACCATATATTTT.

The V and J genes are TRBV9 and TRBJ2-3; tentative D call: TRBD2 (5 bases). The CDR3 is made up of 19 amino acids. Germline loops: CDR1 SGDLS, CDR2 YYNGEE. The ends were cut back, 0 bases at V and 4 bases at J, with 24 bases in the middle. The CDR3 sequence is CASSVELGLASSGADTQYF. The CDR3 DNA is TGTGCCAGCAGCGTAGAGTTAGGCCTGGCAAGCTCCGGGGCAGATACGCAGTATTTT.

The chain employs TRBV7-3 and TRBJ2-3; D ambiguous. The CDR3 has 14 residues. Germline loops: CDR1 SGHTA, CDR2 FQGTGA. V was clipped by 4 bases and J by 4 bases, with 12 bases between them. Here the CDR3 reads CASSSTSVADTQYF. The CDR3 nucleotides are TGTGCCAGCAGCTCTACCAGCGTGGCAGATACGCAGTATTTT.

The chain has TRBV25-1 and TRBJ1-2; TRBD1 is a possible D gene (5 bases). The V gene's germline CDR1 is MGHDK and CDR2 SYGVNS. The ends were cut back, 6 bases at V and 6 bases at J, with 11 bases in the middle. The CDR3 is 12 residues long. The CDR3: CASRRGVHGYTF. The CDR3 coding sequence is TGTGCCAGCAGGAGGGGAGTCCATGGCTACACCTTC.

This CDR3 reads CASSDLGVEQYF. The CDR3, as DNA: TGTGCCAGCAGTGATTTAGGGGTCGAGCAGTACTTC. V usage is TRBV2 and J usage is TRBJ2-7; a possible D gene is TRBD1 (5 bases). Deletions cut 3 bases from V and 6 bases from J, with 9 bases between. CDR1 is SNHLY, CDR2 FYNNEI, per germline. CDR3 length: 12 residues. The complete variable domain, with remaining parts taken from reference TRBV2 and TRBJ2-7, reads EPEVTQTPSHQVTQMGQEVILRCVPISNHLYFYWYRQILGQKVEFLVSFYNNEISEKSEIFDDQFSVERPDGSNFTLKIRSTKLEDSAMYFCASSDLGVEQYFGPGTRLTVT.

The chain links TRBV2 to TRBJ2-1; possibly TRBD1 for D (6 bases). The germline gives CDR1 SNHLY, CDR2 FYNNEI. The CDR3 has 14 amino acids. V lost 10 bases, J lost 9 bases, and 22 bases lay in between. DNA for the CDR3: TGTGCCATCCGGGTGGGGACACAAAGGGGTGAGCAGTTCTTC. Translating it yields CAIRVGTQRGEQFF.

CDR3 sequence (DNA): TGTGCCAGCAGCACGGTCACGCCTCTCGGGACAGTAGGCACTGAAGCTTTCTTT. Translation: CASSTVTPLGTVGTEAFF. The J gene is TRBJ1-1, the V gene TRBV11-1; TRBD1 matches at 7 bases. This CDR3 is 18 amino acids long. The V gene end was trimmed by 5 bases and the J gene end by 4 bases; junction bases not matched to a gene: 19. Germline V gene data show CDR1 as SGHAT and CDR2 as FQDESV (reference sequence).

This chain links TRBV13 with TRBJ1-4; TRBD1 agrees at 7 bases. This CDR3 is built from 14 residues. Germline V CDR1 and CDR2: PRHDT, FYEKMQ (reference sequence). J was trimmed by 6 bases and V by 5 bases; bases with no gene match: 6. The CDR3 here is CASSNTGVYEKLFF. The CDR3 DNA follows: TGTGCCAGCAGCAACACAGGGGTTTATGAAAAACTGTTTTTT.

This clone was detected a few times. This sequence joins TRBV7-8 and TRBJ2-7; D possibly matches TRBD1 or TRBD2 (5 bases each). This CDR3 region has 14 residues. Germline loops: CDR1 SGHVS, CDR2 FQNEAQ. V was cut by 0 bases and J by 4 bases, with 10 bases left in between. CDR3 loop: CASSLAFGAYEQYF. In nucleotides, the CDR3 is TGTGCCAGCAGCTTAGCTTTCGGGGCGTACGAGCAGTACTTC.

V and J are TRBV7-8 and TRBJ1-6, with unresolved D. Deletions cut 5 bases from V and 10 bases from J, with 15 bases between. Germline loops: CDR1 SGHVS, CDR2 FQNEAQ. The CDR3 sequence is 14 residues long. CDR3: CASSDTRVGSPLHF. The CDR3 DNA reads as TGTGCCAGCAGCGATACAAGGGTGGGGTCACCCCTCCACTTT. The full variable domain, completed using reference TRBV7-8 and TRBJ1-6, is GAGVSQSPRYKVAKRGQDVALRCDPISGHVSLFWYQQALGQGPEFLTYFQNEAQLDKSGLPSDRFFAERPEGSVSTLKIQRTQQEDSAVYLCASSDTRVGSPLHFGNGTRLTVT.

V gene TRBV30 combines with J gene TRBJ2-1, with D perhaps assigned TRBD1 or TRBD2 (5 bases each). This CDR3 spans 13 amino acids. In germline, CDR1 is GTSNPN, CDR2 SVGIG (reference sequence). V lost 1 base and J 8 bases, leaving 12 bases between the germline ends. CDR3 loop: CAWSGIGDDEQFF. In DNA form, the CDR3 reads TGTGCCTGGAGTGGTATAGGGGACGATGAGCAGTTCTTC.

The V and J genes are TRBV4-2 and TRBJ1-6, with D uncertain. The CDR3 is 13 amino acids. CDR1 LGHNA and CDR2 YNFKEQ come from the germline V gene. Trimming pared 1 base from V and 10 bases from J, leaving 8 bases between. The CDR3 is CASSQVGESPLHF. For the CDR3, the DNA is TGTGCCAGCAGCCAAGTTGGGGAATCACCCCTCCACTTT.

V gene TRBV2 combines with J gene TRBJ2-7; the D gene is possibly TRBD1 (8 bases). Germline assignment: CDR1 SNHLY and CDR2 FYNNEI. With 7 bases removed from V and 4 bases from J, the gap between germline ends came to 17 bases. There are 14 residues in the CDR3. The DNA of the CDR3 is TGTGCCAGCATAGGACAGGGAGGGATGTACGAGCAGTACTTC. Translation: CASIGQGGMYEQYF.

The J gene is TRBJ1-2, the V gene TRBV13; D is ambiguous. V shed 5 bases and J shed 0 bases, with 10 bases lying between them. This CDR3 has 14 residues. Germline-derived CDR1 and CDR2 are PRHDT and FYEKMQ (reference sequence). The CDR3 DNA sequence: TGTGCCAGCAGCCTTACATCAGCTAACTATGGCTACACCTTC. It codes for CASSLTSANYGYTF.

V and J are TRBV5-1 and TRBJ2-7; D is ambiguous. This CDR3 region has 14 residues. Between the trimmed V and J ends, which lost 5 bases and 5 bases, there was a span of 17 bases. Per germline, CDR1 SGHRS and CDR2 YFSETQ. The CDR3 region is CASRSRAPADEQYF. In DNA form, the CDR3 reads TGCGCCAGCAGGTCCCGGGCCCCGGCCGACGAGCAGTACTTC.